These 31 T cell receptor beta chains share one sample of origin, sequenced in a study of cytomegalovirus exposure and HLA in healthy donors. Here immunoSEQ multiplex PCR was the method, and the copy in TCRdb shows in-frame clones only, minus some. This sample carries around 150,000 clones, roughly 95% of them seen once, and the ten largest clones take 0.8% to 1%. What was sequenced was PBMCs. The receptors originated from a young woman in good health and CMV-seronegative.

V and J are TRBV5-1 and TRBJ2-7, with 8 bases matching TRBD1. CDR3 length: 17 amino acids. Germline values: CDR1 SGHRS, CDR2 YFSETQ. V was clipped by 0 bases and J by 2 bases; unmatched bases: 10. The CDR3 DNA reads TGCGCCAGCAGCTTGGGGGCGTCAGGGGGCATCGCCTACGAGCAGTACTTC. Translating gives CASSLGASGGIAYEQYF. The entire variable domain, with the rest obtained from reference TRBV5-1 and TRBJ2-7, is as follows: KAGVTQTPRYLIKTRGQQVTLSCSPISGHRSVSWYQQTPGQGLQFLFEYFSETQRNKGNFPGRFSGRQFSNSRSEMNVSTLELGDSALYLCASSLGASGGIAYEQYFGPGTRLTVT.

This chain uses TRBV5-3 with TRBJ1-1; perhaps TRBD1 as D (6 bases). TRBV5-3 is an open reading frame whose function is uncertain. The ends were cut back, 3 bases at V and 4 bases at J, with 19 bases in the middle. The CDR3 has 16 residues. For the CDR3, the DNA is TGTGCCAGAAGCTCCAATGGACAGCAGCAGGGCACTGAAGCTTTCTTT. It translates to CARSSNGQQQGTEAFF.

The J gene is TRBJ2-1, the V gene TRBV6-5; D uncertain. Looked up from germline, CDR1 is MNHEY and CDR2 is SVGAGI. Trimming removed 2 bases at V and 0 bases at J, with 5 bases between. This CDR3 is 14 amino acids long. CDR3 protein: CASSYASSYNEQFF. CDR3 DNA sequence: TGTGCCAGCAGTTACGCGAGCTCCTACAATGAGCAGTTCTTC.

In this sample, this clone turned up a few times. The chain combines TRBV5-1 with TRBJ2-7; 7 nucleotides line up with TRBD1. Germline V CDR1 and CDR2: SGHRS, YFSETQ. The CDR3 spans 11 residues. Trimming at V came to 5 bases and at J to 7 bases, leaving 3 bases not matched to a gene. In DNA form, the CDR3 reads TGCGCCAGCAGTACAGGGGAAGAGCAGTACTTC. Protein sequence: CASSTGEEQYF.

V and J are TRBV7-3 and TRBJ1-2, with 11 bases that match TRBD1. Germline trimming cut 3 bases from V and 2 bases from J; bases unmatched to any gene: 5. The CDR3 runs to 16 residues. Germline V gene sequence: CDR1 SGHTA, CDR2 FQGTGA. The CDR3 nucleotides are TGTGCCAGCAGCTTCCGGACAGGGGGCGTCAACTATGGCTACACCTTC. Translated: CASSFRTGGVNYGYTF.

V gene TRBV18 combines with J gene TRBJ1-1; 7 bases fit TRBD1. Trimming took 3 bases from V and 6 from J; bases not matched to a gene: 10. The CDR3 is 15 amino acids. Germline assignment: CDR1 KGHSH and CDR2 LQKENI. CDR3 region: CASSPGTAVVAEAFF. Here the CDR3 DNA reads TGTGCCAGCTCACCGGGGACAGCAGTTGTGGCTGAAGCTTTCTTT.

The V gene is TRBV19, the J gene TRBJ1-1, with 10 bases fitting TRBD1. This CDR3 region has 15 residues. Germline values: CDR1 LNHDA, CDR2 SQIVND (reference sequence). The trim removed 3 bases at V and 4 bases at J, leaving 5 bases unmatched. This CDR3 is CASSIGRTGGTEAFF. CDR3 DNA: TGTGCCAGTAGTATCGGCAGGACAGGGGGCACTGAAGCTTTCTTT.

This clone was counted only a few times. This rearrangement joins TRBV29-1 to TRBJ1-1; unclear D gene. The CDR3 loop spans 12 amino acids. Germline loops: CDR1 SQVTM, CDR2 ANQGSEA. V lost 3 bases to trimming and J lost 0 bases, with 5 bases between them. CDR3 sequence: CSVERVNTEAFF. CDR3 coding DNA: TGCAGCGTTGAGCGTGTGAACACTGAAGCTTTCTTT. The entire variable domain, with the rest obtained from reference TRBV29-1 and TRBJ1-1, is as follows: SAVISQKPSRDICQRGTSLTIQCQVDSQVTMMFWYRQQPGQSLTLIATANQGSEATYESGFVIDKFPISRPNLTFSTLTVSNMSPEDSSIYLCSVERVNTEAFFGQGTRLTVV.

J is TRBJ1-5 and V is TRBV7-8, with 7 bases identical to TRBD1. The CDR3 sequence is 14 residues long. The ends lost 6 bases at V and 5 bases at J; junction bases unmatched: 7. The germline gives CDR1 SGHVS, CDR2 FQNEAQ. DNA for the CDR3: TGTGCCAGCAGGGCCACAGGGGCCTATCAGCCCCAGCATTTT. This sequence encodes CASRATGAYQPQHF.

The chain joins TRBV7-2 to TRBJ2-7; 11 bases are shared with TRBD1. From germline, CDR1 is SGHTA and CDR2 FQGNSA. The CDR3 loop spans 16 amino acids. The V and J ends lost 2 bases and 7 bases, in that order; junction bases with no gene match: 10. The CDR3 region is CASSLFPGTGGEEQYF. DNA of the CDR3: TGTGCCAGCAGCTTATTTCCAGGGACAGGGGGTGAAGAGCAGTACTTC.

The chain joins TRBV5-1 to TRBJ1-6; the match to TRBD1 covers 8 bases. The junction had 10 bases not matched to a gene; V was cut back by 1 base and J by 1 base. Per the germline V gene, CDR1 is SGHRS and CDR2 is YFSETQ. The CDR3 is 19 amino acids. Written as DNA, the CDR3 is TGCGCCAGCAGCTTGCATGGACAGGGTTTTGGATCCTATAATTCACCCCTCCACTTT. The encoded protein is CASSLHGQGFGSYNSPLHF.

This chain connects TRBV29-1 to TRBJ1-5; 7 bases match TRBD1. CDR3 length: 13 residues. CDR1 and CDR2 (germline): SQVTM, ANQGSEA. J lost 6 bases, V lost 6 bases, and 8 bases had no gene match. The CDR3 sequence: CSVAQQGSQPQHF. The CDR3 bases are TGCAGCGTCGCCCAACAGGGGTCTCAGCCCCAGCATTTT.

This chain's CDR3 is CASSSHRVQKNQPQHF. CDR3 DNA: TGTGCCAGCAGTTCCCACCGGGTCCAAAAAAATCAGCCCCAGCATTTT. The rearrangement uses TRBV2 and TRBJ1-5; D gene uncertain. V lost 5 bases and J lost 4, with 18 bases in between. The germline CDR1 and CDR2 sequences are SNHLY and FYNNEI. CDR3 size: 16 residues.

The chain uses TRBV6-5 and TRBJ2-2, with TRBD2 matching 14 bases. The V segment lost 8 bases and the J segment 4 bases; nucleotides outside the gene matches: 3. Germline V gives CDR1 MNHEY, CDR2 SVGAGI. This CDR3 spans 15 amino acids. The CDR3 here is CASRGLAGGTGELFF. Here the CDR3 DNA reads TGTGCCAGCCGAGGACTAGCGGGGGGCACCGGGGAGCTGTTTTTT.

This chain joins TRBV4-2 and TRBJ1-5; 7 bases map to TRBD1. Germline V lookup: CDR1 LGHNA, CDR2 YNFKEQ. The CDR3 has 15 residues. V was clipped by 1 base and J by 7 bases; unmatched bases: 7. CDR3 nucleotide sequence: TGTGCCAGCAGCCAAGCAAATCCAGGGGGACAGCCCCAGCATTTT. It encodes CASSQANPGGQPQHF.

The CDR3 spells CASSLAWRLGLYF. CDR3 coding DNA: TGTGCCAGCAGCTTAGCATGGCGGCTGGGGCTGTATTTT. This chain links TRBV7-2 with TRBJ2-3; possibly TRBD1 for D (5 bases). Germline V CDR1 and CDR2: SGHTA, FQGNSA. This CDR3 comprises 13 residues. V was cut by 0 bases and J by 14 bases, with 15 bases left in between.

The rearrangement joins TRBV7-3 to TRBJ2-5, with TRBD2 matching 8 bases. The CDR3 spans 15 residues. V lost 5 bases to trimming and J lost 3 bases; unmatched junction nucleotides: 8. The germline V gene has CDR1 SGHTA and CDR2 FQGTGA. CDR3 nucleotide sequence: TGTGCCAGCAGCCGAGGGACTAGGGGGGAAGAGACCCAGTACTTC. Protein product: CASSRGTRGEETQYF.

CDR3 in DNA: TGTGCCAGCAGCTTGGCCGAGGGGGTGGTATTTGAGCAGTACTTC. This sequence encodes CASSLAEGVVFEQYF. J is TRBJ2-7 and V is TRBV5-6; D possibly corresponds to TRBD1 (6 bases). The germline gives CDR1 SGHDT, CDR2 YYEEEE. The CDR3 covers 15 residues. Trimming cost V 0 bases and J 7 bases, with 17 bases left between them.

The chain links TRBV4-1 to TRBJ1-1, with 9 positions matching TRBD1. This CDR3 region has 15 residues. The germline V gene has CDR1 MGHRA and CDR2 YSYEKL. V lost 5 bases to trimming and J lost 5 bases; unmatched junction nucleotides: 9. CDR3 sequence reads: CASSFRTGEGTEAFF. The CDR3 region has the DNA TGCGCCAGCAGCTTCCGGACAGGGGAGGGGACTGAAGCTTTCTTT.

The chain joins TRBV9 to TRBJ2-7; perhaps TRBD1 as D (6 bases). This CDR3 has 18 residues. Trimming cost V 4 bases and J 5 bases, with 28 bases left between them. Germline assignment: CDR1 SGDLS and CDR2 YYNGEE. CDR3 in amino acids: CASSSTGTFALGFHEQYF. The CDR3 DNA follows: TGTGCCAGCAGCTCTACCGGGACATTCGCTCTAGGATTCCACGAGCAGTACTTC.

The chain couples TRBV9 to TRBJ2-5; 12 bases line up with TRBD2. V lost 0 bases and J lost 4; bases outside the gene matches: 4. Per the germline V gene, CDR1 is SGDLS and CDR2 is YYNGEE. The CDR3 runs 16 residues. The DNA of the CDR3 is TGTGCCAGCAGCGTAGGCGGACTAGCGGGGACAGAGACCCAGTACTTC. Translation gives CASSVGGLAGTETQYF.

The V and J genes are TRBV4-2 and TRBJ2-5; TRBD2 might be the D (5 bases). This CDR3 has 12 residues. The ends were cut back, 9 bases at V and 7 bases at J, with 15 bases in the middle. Germline V gene sequence: CDR1 LGHNA, CDR2 YNFKEQ. The CDR3: CASKPDFGTQYF. CDR3 DNA: TGTGCCAGTAAACCGGACTTTGGGACCCAGTACTTC.

In its sample, this clone was seen once. This sequence joins TRBV27 and TRBJ1-3; D is undetermined. This CDR3 is 12 amino acids long. The V end lost 6 bases, the J end lost 0 bases, and 3 bases lay between the germline ends. Germline V CDR1 and CDR2: MNHEY, SMNVEV (reference sequence). Here the CDR3 DNA reads TGTGCCAGCAGGAGCTCTGGAAACACCATATATTTT. It yields the protein CASRSSGNTIYF.

The chain links TRBV5-1 to TRBJ2-3; TRBD2 agrees at 7 bases. This CDR3 is built from 16 residues. With 0 bases clipped from V and 0 bases from J, the junction kept 4 bases outside the gene matches. Looked up from germline, CDR1 is SGHRS and CDR2 is YFSETQ. This CDR3 reads CASSLGAAGSTDTQYF. The CDR3 nucleotides are TGCGCCAGCAGCTTGGGCGCAGCGGGGAGCACAGATACGCAGTATTTT.

The chain recombines TRBV7-9 with TRBJ1-4; no firm D call. This CDR3 is built from 15 residues. In germline, CDR1 is SEHNR, CDR2 FQNEAQ (reference sequence). Trimming pared 5 bases from V and 0 bases from J, leaving 10 bases between. In nucleotides, the CDR3 is TGTGCCAGCAGCCTATCCCTTGCAACTAATGAAAAACTGTTTTTT. It specifies CASSLSLATNEKLFF.

This sequence joins TRBV6-4 and TRBJ2-7; 7 bases are shared with TRBD1. Germline loops: CDR1 MRHNA, CDR2 SNTAGT. V gave up 10 bases and J gave up 4 bases; unmatched junction bases: 10. The CDR3 loop spans 13 amino acids. The CDR3 loop is CATHPRGLYEQYF. DNA for the CDR3: TGTGCCACCCATCCAAGGGGGCTATACGAGCAGTACTTC.

This chain links TRBV7-3 with TRBJ1-5; D gene uncertain. The V gene lost 6 bases and the J gene lost 5 bases, with 14 bases spanning the gap. This CDR3 region has 14 residues. The germline CDR1 and CDR2 sequences are SGHTA and FQGTGA. The CDR3 loop reads CASRVEEVHQPQHF. The CDR3 DNA follows: TGTGCCAGCAGGGTCGAGGAAGTCCATCAGCCCCAGCATTTT.

The gene calls are TRBV19 and TRBJ1-5, with 10 bases identical to TRBD1. Germline V CDR1 and CDR2: LNHDA, SQIVND (reference sequence). With V trimmed by 4 bases and J by 1 base, 1 base remained unmatched. CDR3 length: 15 amino acids. CDR3 in DNA: TGTGCCAGTAGTAGGACAGGGGGGAGCAATCAGCCCCAGCATTTT. It yields the protein CASSRTGGSNQPQHF.

The chain combines TRBV4-1 with TRBJ2-1, with TRBD2 identical over 10 bases. This CDR3 comprises 16 residues. Per the germline V gene, CDR1 is MGHRA and CDR2 is YSYEKL. With 1 base clipped from V and 6 bases from J, the junction kept 6 bases outside the gene matches. The CDR3 DNA sequence: TGCGCCAGCAGCCAAGCCAGCGGGGGGGCAAGCAATGAGCAGTTCTTC. Translation gives CASSQASGGASNEQFF.

Note on this clone: The junction does not match germline at one end; this may be a read error. The chain carries TRBV6-1 and TRBJ1-5; tentatively, D is TRBD1 (5 bases). In germline, CDR1 is MNHNS, CDR2 SASEGT. The CDR3 spans 14 residues. The chain's CDR3 is CASSSDSRGQSQHF. The CDR3 DNA is TGTGCCAGCAGTTCTGACAGTAGAGGTCAGTCCCAGCATTTT.

This clone was seen a single time. The chain has TRBV19 and TRBJ2-7; 12 nucleotides match TRBD2. CDR1 LNHDA and CDR2 SQIVND come from the germline V gene (reference sequence). The ends lost 5 bases at V and 2 bases at J; junction bases unmatched: 4. This CDR3 has 15 amino acids. The CDR3 DNA reads as TGTGCCAGTAGTCCTAGCGGGGGGGTTACCTACGAGCAGTACTTC. It yields the protein CASSPSGGVTYEQYF.